This T cell receptor beta chain was retrieved from a study of shared clonotypes between healthy human individuals. Study-wide results and limits: Larger estimated richness was generally recorded for naive subsets relative to memory subsets. Sampling was confined to blood; repertoires within tissues likely differ.

Points on this clone: The antigen is unknown.

The CDR3 is made up of 15 amino acids. V dropped 5 bases and J dropped 3 bases, with 17 bases sitting between them. Germline V lookup: CDR1 SGHAT, CDR2 FQNNGV. Data came from immunoSEQ multiplex PCR; TCRdb stores just in-frame clones and leaves some out. Of 2.5 million or so clones listed, about 92% are singletons. V and J are TRBV11-2 and TRBJ2-7; TRBD1 might be the D (5 bases). This clonotype originated in a man aged 18 to 29 in good health. Sequenced: naive CD4+ T cells sorted from blood. Subset here: CD45RA+ positively selected. This chain's CDR3 is CASSDIYRTNYEQYF. The DNA of the CDR3 is TGTGCCAGCAGCGATATTTACAGGACCAACTACGAGCAGTACTTC. The full variable domain, completed using reference TRBV11-2 and TRBJ2-7, is EAGVAQSPRYKIIEKRQSVAFWCNPISGHATLYWYQQILGQGPKLLIQFQNNGVVDDSQLPKDRFSAERLKGVDSTLKIQPAKLEDSAVYLCASSDIYRTNYEQYFGPGTRLTVT.